This is a list of T cell receptor beta chains from one sample in a study of blood T cells in healthy people across ages. TCRdb passed the 5' RACE reads through MiXCR, listing each CDR3 protein once. The table shows about 510,000 distinct CDR3 sequences, with about 26% occurring only once. The sample was also linked to a second study, of T cells of mothers and their children.

Sequenced: blood. The receptors derive from a boy aged 2-9 years in good health. CDR3s include the opening cysteine and the closing phenylalanine or tryptophan. The D gene is left open where the match is weak. Not all rows give a size; the values are once, few, many and, for expanded clones, a class.

size	D	V	J	CDR3	DNA
few	NA	TRBV12-3/TRBV12-4	TRBJ2-3	CASSSSPWSDTQYF	TGTGCCAGCAGTTCTTCCCCCTGGTCAGATACGCAGTATTTT
NA	NA	TRBV4-1	TRBJ1-1	CASSQGGGTPRGAFF	TGCGCCAGCAGCCAAGGTGGAGGGACCCCCCGGGGCGCTTTCTTT
NA	TRBD2	TRBV5-1	TRBJ2-3	CASSSSGVTDTQYF	TGCGCCAGCAGCTCTAGCGGGGTCACAGATACGCAGTATTTT
NA	NA	TRBV7-9	TRBJ2-7	CASSTQGLGSGSQGEQYF	TGTGCCAGCAGCACACAGGGGTTGGGGAGCGGGAGTCAAGGCGAGCAGTACTTC
once	NA	TRBV12-3/TRBV12-4	TRBJ1-1	CASSLGRGGTEAFF	TGTGCCAGCAGTCTCGGGAGGGGAGGGACTGAAGCTTTCTTT
NA	NA	TRBV19	TRBJ1-5	CASSINVGAHNQPQHF	TGTGCCAGTAGTATAAATGTCGGGGCCCACAATCAGCCCCAGCATTTT
NA	TRBD2	TRBV10-3	TRBJ2-1	CAITRGAGLSNEQFF	TGTGCCATCACCCGTGGAGCGGGACTCTCCAATGAGCAGTTCTTC
NA	NA	TRBV5-1	TRBJ2-1	CASSLSTDSGVHEQFF	TGCGCCAGCAGCTTGTCAACGGACTCCGGTGTTCATGAGCAGTTCTTC
NA	NA	TRBV5-1	TRBJ1-1	CASSFGDSSRAFF	TGCGCCAGCAGCTTTGGAGACTCTTCCCGAGCTTTCTTT
NA	TRBD1	TRBV6-1	TRBJ1-4	CASSARDSTNEKLFF	TGTGCCAGCAGTGCCCGGGACAGCACTAATGAAAAACTGTTTTTT
NA	NA	TRBV7-2	TRBJ2-2	CASSLVRRAGELFF	TGTGCCAGCAGCTTAGTGAGGCGGGCCGGGGAGCTGTTTTTT
NA	TRBD1	TRBV3-1	TRBJ2-7	CASSQALSSGTGPYEQYF	TGTGCCAGCAGCCAAGCTTTATCTTCCGGGACAGGACCATACGAGCAGTACTTC
NA	TRBD1	TRBV29-1	TRBJ1-1	CSVTSGGTEAFF	TGCAGCGTCACATCAGGGGGTACTGAAGCTTTCTTT
NA	NA	TRBV20-1	TRBJ2-5	CSAKPRNPRETQYF	TGCAGTGCTAAACCTCGAAACCCCCGAGAGACCCAGTACTTC
few	TRBD2	TRBV2	TRBJ2-3	CASSALAGLDTQYF	TGTGCCAGCAGTGCACTAGCGGGATTAGATACGCAGTATTTT
few	TRBD2	TRBV7-9	TRBJ2-3	CASRGTSGASTDTQYF	TGTGCCAGCAGAGGGACTAGCGGGGCCAGCACAGATACGCAGTATTTT
few	NA	TRBV11-2	TRBJ2-1	CANSLGPPGEQFF	TGTGCCAACAGCTTAGGGCCCCCTGGCGAGCAGTTCTTC
NA	NA	TRBV18	TRBJ2-2	CASSLRTANTGELFF	TGTGCCAGCTCACTACGGACAGCGAACACCGGGGAGCTGTTTTTT
NA	TRBD2	TRBV4-3	TRBJ2-2	CASSQVSGSPGELFF	TGCGCCAGCAGCCAAGTTAGCGGGAGCCCCGGGGAGCTGTTTTTT
NA	TRBD1	TRBV7-9	TRBJ1-3	CASSFDRDGNTIYF	TGTGCCAGCAGCTTCGACAGGGATGGAAACACCATATATTTT
NA	TRBD2	TRBV7-2	TRBJ2-7	CAGSLGGRAFYEQYF	TGTGCCGGCAGCTTAGGCGGGAGGGCTTTCTACGAGCAGTACTTC
NA	NA	TRBV14	TRBJ1-1	CASSQSQNTEAFF	TGTGCCAGCAGCCAAAGCCAGAACACTGAAGCTTTCTTT
NA	TRBD2	TRBV5-6	TRBJ2-5	CASSLLAVGGETQYF	TGTGCCAGCAGCCTCCTAGCGGTCGGGGGAGAGACCCAGTACTTC
few	TRBD1	TRBV6-5	TRBJ1-3	CASPQGTNTIYF	TGTGCCAGTCCACAGGGGACAAACACCATATATTTT
few	NA	TRBV6-2/TRBV6-3	TRBJ2-5	CASSYIGETQYF	TGTGCCAGCAGTTACATCGGGGAGACCCAGTACTTC
many	NA	TRBV6-2/TRBV6-3	TRBJ2-2	CASSYQNTGELFF	TGTGCCAGCAGTTACCAGAACACCGGGGAGCTGTTTTTT
few	NA	TRBV10-3	TRBJ2-5	CAISESVGFLTQYF	TGTGCCATCAGTGAGTCGGTCGGTTTCTTGACCCAGTACTTC
NA	TRBD2	TRBV7-2	TRBJ2-7	CASSPRLGLSGRGYEQYF	TGTGCCAGCAGCCCCCGCCTTGGGCTTAGCGGGAGGGGGTACGAGCAGTACTTC
NA	NA	TRBV29-1	TRBJ2-2	CSVFSGELFF	TGCAGCGTTTTTTCCGGGGAGCTGTTTTTT
NA	NA	TRBV10-3	TRBJ2-5	CAHGEGRTDGFEAQYF	TGTGCTCATGGAGAAGGGCGGACGGACGGTTTCGAGGCCCAGTACTTC
many	NA	TRBV27	TRBJ2-7	CASSLSGSYEQYF	TGTGCCAGCAGTTTATCGGGGTCCTACGAGCAGTACTTC
once	NA	TRBV20-1	TRBJ1-6	CSARERFSSYNSPLHF	TGCAGTGCTAGGGAACGGTTCAGCTCCTATAATTCACCCCTCCACTTT
few	NA	TRBV6-5	TRBJ2-7	CASSPGLGRGEFF	TGTGCCAGCAGTCCCGGACTGGGCCGAGGGGAGTTCTTC
NA	NA	TRBV20-1	TRBJ2-5	CSARALSVETQYF	TGCAGTGCTAGGGCCTTGAGCGTGGAGACCCAGTACTTC
NA	TRBD1	TRBV2	TRBJ1-1	CASRNRGWWNTEAFF	TGTGCCAGCAGGAACAGGGGGTGGTGGAACACTGAAGCTTTCTTT
NA	TRBD1	TRBV12-3/TRBV12-4	TRBJ1-6	CASSLTGGNSPLHF	TGTGCCAGCAGTTTGACAGGGGGGAATTCACCCCTCCACTTT
NA	NA	TRBV9	TRBJ2-3	CASSVGERGTDTQYF	TGTGCCAGCAGCGTAGGGGAGCGGGGCACAGATACGCAGTATTTT
NA	NA	TRBV6-5	TRBJ1-1	CASRITGWDEAFF	TGTGCCAGCAGGATCACAGGGTGGGATGAAGCTTTCTTT
NA	TRBD2	TRBV7-2	TRBJ2-3	CASSTRTSGATDTQYF	TGTGCCAGCAGCACCCGGACTAGCGGGGCCACAGATACGCAGTATTTT
many	NA	TRBV6-1	TRBJ1-5	CASSEGAGGNQPQHF	TGTGCCAGCAGTGAAGGGGCAGGGGGCAATCAGCCCCAGCATTTT
NA	TRBD2	TRBV7-2	TRBJ2-1	CASRAGVYNEQFF	TGTGCCAGCAGAGCGGGGGTTTACAATGAGCAGTTCTTC
few	TRBD1	TRBV11-2	TRBJ2-7	CASSSYGGDRGDEQYF	TGTGCCAGCAGCTCATACGGGGGTGACAGGGGCGACGAGCAGTACTTC
few	NA	TRBV15	TRBJ1-1	CATSRDTDPEAFF	TGTGCCACCAGCAGAGATACCGACCCTGAAGCTTTCTTT
few	TRBD1	TRBV7-9	TRBJ1-2	CASSYDWTGTYGHTF	TGTGCCAGCAGCTACGATTGGACAGGGACCTATGGCCACACCTTC
few	TRBD2	TRBV20-1	TRBJ2-3	CSARVPGLSTDTQYF	TGCAGTGCTAGAGTTCCGGGACTAAGCACAGATACGCAGTATTTT
few	NA	TRBV5-5	TRBJ2-5	CASSFDGEETQYF	TGTGCCAGCAGCTTCGACGGGGAAGAGACCCAGTACTTC
NA	NA	TRBV20-1	TRBJ1-2	CSAPQSGRANGYTF	TGCAGTGCACCCCAAAGTGGGCGGGCAAACGGCTACACCTTC
NA	NA	TRBV7-2	TRBJ1-2	CASSLNNNGGHPSYTF	TGTGCCAGCAGCTTAAATAATAACGGGGGGCATCCAAGCTACACCTTC
few	TRBD1	TRBV12-3/TRBV12-4	TRBJ2-7	CASSPRDRGAEQYF	TGTGCCAGCAGTCCCCGGGACAGGGGGGCCGAGCAGTACTTC
few	NA	TRBV6-1	TRBJ1-1	CALRGDALMNTEAFF	TGTGCCCTAAGGGGGGACGCCCTTATGAACACTGAAGCTTTCTTT